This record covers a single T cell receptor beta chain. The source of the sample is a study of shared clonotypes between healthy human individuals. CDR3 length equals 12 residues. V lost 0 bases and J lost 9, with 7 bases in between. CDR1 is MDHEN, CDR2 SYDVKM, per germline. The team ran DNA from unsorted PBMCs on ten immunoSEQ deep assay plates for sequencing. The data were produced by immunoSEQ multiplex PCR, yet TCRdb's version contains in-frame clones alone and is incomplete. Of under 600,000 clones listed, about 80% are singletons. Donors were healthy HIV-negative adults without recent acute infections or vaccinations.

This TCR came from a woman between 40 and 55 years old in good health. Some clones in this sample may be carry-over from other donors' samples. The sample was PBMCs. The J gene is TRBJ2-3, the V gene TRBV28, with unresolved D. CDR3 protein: CASSLWGKTQYF. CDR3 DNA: TGTGCCAGCAGTTTATGGGGTAAAACGCAGTATTTT.